This passage covers 19 T cell receptor beta chains from one sample sequenced in a study of PD-1 blockade in mismatch repair-deficient tumors (dated by TCRdb to about 2017). What this sample's time point label stands for: peripheral blood 12 weeks after first pembrolizumab dose. Libraries came from the immunoSEQ multiplex PCR assay. As stored in TCRdb, this immuneACCESS dataset retains in-frame rearrangements with V and J assigned. A fraction of the clones does not appear; measured against another copy, unresolved V genes explain less than half of the discrepancy, and the remainder lacks a known reason. The sample records over 75,000 clones, roughly 80% of which are singletons. The ten most abundant clones make up 2.5% to 3% of the sample. Sample: peripheral blood, taken 12 weeks after starting pembrolizumab. The origin of the receptors is an adult with mismatch repair-deficient cancer.

The rearrangement joins TRBV7-3 to TRBJ1-1; D call uncertain. Germline loops: CDR1 SGHTA, CDR2 FQGTGA. V was cut by 5 bases and J by 1 base, with 11 bases left in between. The CDR3 has 14 amino acids. The chain's CDR3 is CASSPPGENTEAFF. CDR3 nucleotides: TGTGCCAGCAGCCCACCCGGGGAGAACACTGAAGCTTTCTTT.

The V and J genes are TRBV30 and TRBJ1-5; 10 positions match TRBD1. CDR1 GTSNPN and CDR2 SVGIG come from the germline V gene (reference sequence). The ends lost 2 bases at V and 5 bases at J; junction bases unmatched: 6. This CDR3 comprises 15 residues. As DNA, the CDR3 is TGTGCCTGGAGTCCTTGGGGGACAGGGGATCAGCCCCAGCATTTT. Its translation is CAWSPWGTGDQPQHF.

V usage is TRBV4-3 and J usage is TRBJ2-7; the D gene is possibly TRBD1 (6 bases). V lost 2 bases to trimming and J lost 4 bases, with 9 bases between them. The CDR3 spans 13 residues. Germline values: CDR1 LGHNA, CDR2 YSLEER. CDR3 region: CASSQSQGYEQYF. Written as DNA, the CDR3 is TGCGCCAGCAGCCAATCACAGGGATACGAGCAGTACTTC.

The chain combines TRBV15 with TRBJ1-5; 11 nucleotides align to TRBD1. The V gene end was trimmed by 5 bases and the J gene end by 6 bases; junction bases not matched to a gene: 12. Germline lookup yields CDR1 LNHNV and CDR2 YYDKDF (reference sequence). There are 17 residues in the CDR3. This CDR3 is CATSSGTGGGWGQPQHF. CDR3 DNA: TGTGCCACCAGCTCCGGGACAGGGGGAGGATGGGGTCAGCCCCAGCATTTT. The full variable domain, its missing parts supplied by reference TRBV15 and TRBJ1-5, is DAMVIQNPRYQVTQFGKPVTLSCSQTLNHNVMYWYQQKSSQAPKLLFHYYDKDFNNEADTPDNFQSRRPNTSFCFLDIRSPGLGDTAMYLCATSSGTGGGWGQPQHFGDGTRLSIL.

The chain uses TRBV27 and TRBJ1-2; the match to TRBD1 covers 7 bases. CDR1 is MNHEY, CDR2 SMNVEV, per germline (reference sequence). J gave up 7 bases and V 8 bases, and 13 bases lay outside the gene matches. The CDR3 contains 14 residues. The CDR3 protein is CASQGRGGIGGYTF. The CDR3 nucleotides read TGTGCCAGCCAAGGGAGAGGGGGCATAGGTGGCTACACCTTC.

Worth noting for this clone: The germline gene is not matched at one end of the junction; a read error may be the cause. The V gene is TRBV7-7, the J gene TRBJ1-1, with 10 bases matching TRBD1. Germline V gene sequence: CDR1 SSHAT, CDR2 FNYEAQ (reference sequence). The CDR3 covers 13 residues. DNA of the CDR3: TGTGCTAGCAGCAATGGACAGGGGGATGAAGCTTTCTTT. This translates into CASSNGQGDEAFF.

CDR3 sequence reads: CASSVSGYNNEQFF. The CDR3 coding sequence is TGTGCCAGCAGTGTTAGCGGGTACAACAATGAGCAGTTCTTC. The chain couples TRBV28 to TRBJ2-1, with 7 nucleotides matching TRBD2. The CDR3 runs 14 residues. The germline V gene has CDR1 MDHEN and CDR2 SYDVKM. V shed 5 bases and J 5 bases; nucleotides not matched to a gene: 6.

J is TRBJ2-7 and V is TRBV7-3; TRBD1 matches 12 bases. Trimming removed 4 bases from V and 5 bases from J; junction bases left unmatched: 3. The CDR3 is 14 amino acids. Germline assignment: CDR1 SGHTA and CDR2 FQGTGA. The DNA of the CDR3 is TGTGCCAGCAGCTCCGGGGACAGGGGGCACGAGCAGTACTTC. As protein: CASSSGDRGHEQYF.

The chain has TRBV10-3 and TRBJ2-7; 12 nucleotides match TRBD2. There are 16 residues in the CDR3. V gave up 3 bases and J gave up 6 bases; unmatched junction bases: 9. Germline CDR1 ENHRY, CDR2 SYGVKD. DNA for the CDR3: TGTGCCATCAGTGACTATAATCCGGGACTAGCGGGCGAGCAGTACTTC. Its protein is CAISDYNPGLAGEQYF.

This clone was recorded a few times. The gene calls are TRBV19 and TRBJ2-7; 7 nucleotides agree with TRBD1. Germline assignment: CDR1 LNHDA and CDR2 SQIVND (reference sequence). After removal of 4 bases from V and 1 base from J, the junction contained 7 bases not matched to a gene. This CDR3 is 15 amino acids long. The CDR3 nucleotides are TGTGCCAGTAGTACAGGGACAGACTTATCCTACGAGCAGTACTTC. Protein sequence: CASSTGTDLSYEQYF.

The chain couples TRBV15 to TRBJ1-5; no clear D gene. The CDR3 is 14 residues long. Trimming left V 4 bases short and J 0 bases short, with 7 bases between. The germline gives CDR1 LNHNV, CDR2 YYDKDF (reference sequence). CDR3 in DNA: TGTGCCACCAGCATAAACTTTAGCAATCAGCCCCAGCATTTT. Translating gives CATSINFSNQPQHF.

V usage is TRBV5-6 and J usage is TRBJ1-3; D remains ambiguous. The CDR3 is 13 amino acids. The V end lost 3 bases, the J end lost 2 bases, and 6 bases lay between the germline ends. Germline loops: CDR1 SGHDT, CDR2 YYEEEE. The CDR3 loop reads CASSSGAGNTIYF. The CDR3 DNA reads as TGTGCCAGCAGCTCTGGAGCTGGAAACACCATATATTTT.

The sample holds a few counts of this clone. The rearrangement joins TRBV19 to TRBJ2-5; the D gene is possibly TRBD2 (7 bases). V was shortened by 8 bases and J by 4 bases, with 14 bases between the two germline ends. CDR1 LNHDA and CDR2 SQIVND come from the germline V gene (reference sequence). This CDR3 has 13 residues. The CDR3 DNA sequence: TGTGCCAGTGGGGGGGGCTTTGGAGAGACCCAGTACTTC. Translating it yields CASGGGFGETQYF.

This chain's CDR3 is CASSVAGSLGYNEQFF. CDR3 coding DNA: TGTGCCAGCAGCGTAGCCGGCTCCCTGGGCTACAATGAGCAGTTCTTC. The chain links TRBV9 to TRBJ2-1, with D unresolved. From germline, CDR1 is SGDLS and CDR2 YYNGEE. This CDR3 contains 16 residues. Trimming took 0 bases from V and 3 from J, leaving 13 bases between them.

This clone was found once. The chain uses TRBV9 and TRBJ1-1, with TRBD1 matching 7 bases. Germline V gene data show CDR1 as SGDLS and CDR2 as YYNGEE. This CDR3 comprises 15 residues. The V gene end was trimmed by 3 bases and the J gene end by 6 bases; junction bases not matched to a gene: 11. The CDR3 loop reads CASSGATGEGAEAFF. The CDR3 DNA reads as TGTGCCAGCAGCGGAGCAACAGGGGAAGGTGCTGAAGCTTTCTTT.

This clone was observed a handful of times. This chain links TRBV30 with TRBJ1-1; perhaps TRBD1 as D (5 bases). V dropped 4 bases and J dropped 0 bases, with 9 bases sitting between them. This CDR3 comprises 13 residues. Germline V lookup: CDR1 GTSNPN, CDR2 SVGIG (reference sequence). DNA for the CDR3: TGTGCCTGGAACCTGGACATGAACACTGAAGCTTTCTTT. Its protein is CAWNLDMNTEAFF.

The CDR3: CASSGRTKMGIYNEQFF. CDR3 nucleotide sequence: TGTGCCAGTAGCGGTCGAACAAAGATGGGGATATACAATGAGCAGTTCTTC. V usage is TRBV19 and J usage is TRBJ2-1, with D uncertain. Trimming took off 6 bases at V and 4 bases at J, with 22 bases between the two ends. Germline V gives CDR1 LNHDA, CDR2 SQIVND (reference sequence). There are 17 residues in the CDR3.

This rearrangement joins TRBV28 to TRBJ1-5; D is unclear. Trimming removed 6 bases from V and 6 bases from J, with 21 bases in between. This CDR3 contains 16 residues. Looked up from germline, CDR1 is MDHEN and CDR2 is SYDVKM. In DNA form, the CDR3 reads TGTGCCAGCAGCCCATCTAGATTGGGAGGGAGTCAGCCCCAGCATTTT. It specifies CASSPSRLGGSQPQHF.

The chain recombines TRBV2 with TRBJ2-1, with 7 bases identical to TRBD2. The germline V gene encodes CDR1 SNHLY and CDR2 FYNNEI. The V segment lost 5 bases and the J segment 2 bases; nucleotides outside the gene matches: 6. There are 15 residues in the CDR3. The CDR3 spells CASSWGGETYNEQFF. The CDR3 DNA sequence: TGTGCCAGCAGTTGGGGAGGGGAAACCTACAATGAGCAGTTCTTC. The variable domain in full, completed from reference TRBV2 and TRBJ2-1, reads EPEVTQTPSHQVTQMGQEVILRCVPISNHLYFYWYRQILGQKVEFLVSFYNNEISEKSEIFDDQFSVERPDGSNFTLKIRSTKLEDSAMYFCASSWGGETYNEQFFGPGTRLTVL.